These T cell receptor beta chains were read from a single sample in a study of identical twins. TCRdb called the 5' RACE reads again in MiXCR, with one record for every CDR3 protein. The sample has roughly 260,000 distinct CDR3 sequences; roughly an eighth are singletons. The sample was memory (CD45RO+) T cells sorted from blood. These receptors were obtained from a woman under 30 in good health. CDR3s include the opening cysteine and the closing phenylalanine or tryptophan. A D gene is named only where the DNA matches it firmly. Clone sizes are given selectively: once, few, many, or a class where the clone is expanded.

14 TRBD1 many TRBJ1-2 TRBV5-1 CASSLIQGAYGYTF TGCGCCAGCAGCTTAATCCAGGGGGCCTATGGCTACACCTTC
13 . . TRBJ1-2 TRBV27 CASSFASGVGYTF TGTGCCAGCAGTTTCGCGTCAGGGGTTGGCTACACCTTC
14 . . TRBJ2-5 TRBV6-1 CASSTWGGWGTQYF TGTGCCAGCAGCACATGGGGCGGCTGGGGGACCCAGTACTTC
15 . . TRBJ2-1 TRBV7-2 CASSLAYSSYNEQFF TGTGCCAGCAGCTTAGCCTACAGCTCCTACAATGAGCAGTTCTTC
12 . once TRBJ1-6 TRBV6-1 CASSQEGSPLHF TGTGCCAGCAGCCAGGAGGGTTCACCCCTCCACTTT
14 . many TRBJ2-3 TRBV20-1 CSASGQTGTDTQYF TGCAGTGCTAGCGGACAGACGGGCACAGATACGCAGTATTTT
16 TRBD2 . TRBJ2-3 TRBV5-1 CASSLFLAGVTDTQYF TGCGCCAGCAGCTTATTCCTAGCGGGGGTCACAGATACGCAGTATTTT
16 . few TRBJ1-6 TRBV3-1 CASSQAFGLVNSPLHF TGTGCCAGCAGCCAAGCTTTTGGACTGGTTAATTCACCCCTCCACTTT
13 . . TRBJ2-7 TRBV28 CASRGWNSYEQYF TGTGCCAGCAGGGGATGGAACTCCTACGAGCAGTACTTC
17 TRBD1 few TRBJ1-3 TRBV7-8 CASSFTQRQGRGNTIYF TGTGCCAGCAGCTTTACCCAACGACAGGGCCGAGGAAACACCATATATTTT
14 TRBD1 . TRBJ2-2 TRBV5-1 CASSLGQGGGELFF TGCGCCAGCAGCTTAGGACAGGGCGGAGGGGAGCTGTTTTTT
13 TRBD2 few TRBJ2-1 TRBV20-1 CSANSGGDTEQFF TGCAGTGCTAATAGCGGGGGGGATACTGAGCAGTTCTTC
12 . few TRBJ2-7 TRBV3-1 CASSQGRFEQYF TGTGCCAGCAGCCAGGGACGGTTTGAGCAGTACTTC
14 . . TRBJ1-2 TRBV20-1 CSARDGGQPKGYTF TGCAGTGCTAGAGATGGGGGCCAGCCTAAGGGCTACACCTTC
15 . few TRBJ1-4 TRBV28 CASSSIGEGYEKLFF TGTGCCAGCAGCAGCATCGGCGAGGGATACGAAAAACTGTTTTTT
19 TRBD1 . TRBJ2-5 TRBV25-1 CASSPTPGQGALFQETQYF TGTGCCAGCAGTCCGACACCGGGACAGGGGGCCTTGTTTCAAGAGACCCAGTACTTC
13 . few TRBJ2-4 TRBV2 CASSESRTILRHF TGTGCCAGCAGTGAATCGCGGACAATTCTGAGACACTTC
14 TRBD1 few TRBJ2-5 TRBV5-1 CASSPGQGTRTQYF TGCGCCAGCAGCCCCGGACAGGGAACGAGGACCCAGTACTTC
8 . few TRBJ2-7 TRBV6-1 CASHEQYF TGTGCCAGCCACGAGCAGTACTTC
15 TRBD1 . TRBJ2-7 TRBV14 CASSRLPGQGHEQYF TGTGCCAGCAGCCGGTTGCCGGGACAGGGTCACGAGCAGTACTTC